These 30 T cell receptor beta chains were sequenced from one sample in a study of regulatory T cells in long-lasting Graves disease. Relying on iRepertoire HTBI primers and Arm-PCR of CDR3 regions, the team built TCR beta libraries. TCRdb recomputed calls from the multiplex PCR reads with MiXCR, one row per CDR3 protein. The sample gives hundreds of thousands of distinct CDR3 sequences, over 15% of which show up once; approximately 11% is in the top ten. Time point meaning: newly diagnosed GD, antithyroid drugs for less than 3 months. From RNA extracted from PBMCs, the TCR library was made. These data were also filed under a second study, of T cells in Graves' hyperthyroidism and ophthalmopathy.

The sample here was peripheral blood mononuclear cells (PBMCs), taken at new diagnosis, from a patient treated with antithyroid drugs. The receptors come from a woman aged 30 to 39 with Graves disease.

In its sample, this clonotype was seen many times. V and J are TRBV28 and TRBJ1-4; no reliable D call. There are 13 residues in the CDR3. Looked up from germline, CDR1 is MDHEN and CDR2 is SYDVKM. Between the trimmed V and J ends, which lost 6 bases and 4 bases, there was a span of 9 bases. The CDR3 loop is CASSSADNEKLFF. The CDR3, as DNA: TGTGCCAGCAGCTCGGCCGATAATGAAAAACTGTTTTTT.

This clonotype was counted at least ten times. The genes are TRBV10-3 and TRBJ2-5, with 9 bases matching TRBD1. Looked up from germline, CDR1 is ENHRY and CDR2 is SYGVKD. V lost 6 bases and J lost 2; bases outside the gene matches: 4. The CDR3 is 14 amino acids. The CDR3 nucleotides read TGTGCCATCAGAGGGACAGGGAAACAAGAGACCCAGTACTTC. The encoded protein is CAIRGTGKQETQYF.

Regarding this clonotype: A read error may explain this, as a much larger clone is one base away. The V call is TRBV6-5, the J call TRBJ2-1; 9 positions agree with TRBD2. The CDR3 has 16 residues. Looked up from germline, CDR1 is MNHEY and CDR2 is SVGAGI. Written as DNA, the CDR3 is TGTGCCGGCAGTTACCCTCTGGGACTAGCTAGGAATGAGCAGTTCTTC. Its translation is CAGSYPLGLARNEQFF.

In nucleotides, the CDR3 is TGTGCCAGCAGCTCGGGACTAGCGGCAGCCACAGATACGCAGTATTTT. Its protein product is CASSSGLAAATDTQYF. The V and J genes are TRBV11-3 and TRBJ2-3; 11 positions agree with TRBD2. Germline V gene sequence: CDR1 SGHNT, CDR2 YENEEA. The CDR3 covers 16 residues. J was trimmed by 2 bases and V by 4 bases; bases with no gene match: 5.

CDR3 residues: CASSFSLGPGQSLHEQYF. CDR3 nucleotides: TGCGCCAGCAGCTTCTCCCTGGGCCCGGGACAGAGTTTGCACGAGCAGTACTTC. This chain joins TRBV5-1 and TRBJ2-7, with 7 positions matching TRBD1. Germline CDR1 SGHRS, CDR2 YFSETQ. This CDR3 region has 18 residues. J was trimmed by 5 bases and V by 2 bases; bases with no gene match: 19.

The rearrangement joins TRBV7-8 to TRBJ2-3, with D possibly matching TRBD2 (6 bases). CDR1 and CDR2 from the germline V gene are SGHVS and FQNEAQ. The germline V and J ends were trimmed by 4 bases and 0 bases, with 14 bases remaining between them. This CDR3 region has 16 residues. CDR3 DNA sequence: TGTGCCAGCAGCTCAACCCGGGGACTTAGCACAGATACGCAGTATTTT. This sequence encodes CASSSTRGLSTDTQYF.

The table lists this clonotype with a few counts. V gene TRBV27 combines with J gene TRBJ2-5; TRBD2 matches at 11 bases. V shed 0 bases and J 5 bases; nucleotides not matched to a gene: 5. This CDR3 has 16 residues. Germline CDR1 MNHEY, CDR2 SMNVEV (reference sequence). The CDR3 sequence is CASSLSASGGRETQYF. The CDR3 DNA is TGTGCCAGCAGTTTATCGGCTAGCGGGGGGCGGGAGACCCAGTACTTC.

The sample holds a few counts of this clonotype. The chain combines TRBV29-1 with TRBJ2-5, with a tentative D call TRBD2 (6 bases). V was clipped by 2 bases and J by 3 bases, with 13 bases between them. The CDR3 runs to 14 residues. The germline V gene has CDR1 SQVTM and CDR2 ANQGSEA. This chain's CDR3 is CSVESRGAKETQYF. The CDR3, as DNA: TGCAGCGTTGAAAGTCGCGGGGCAAAAGAGACCCAGTACTTC.

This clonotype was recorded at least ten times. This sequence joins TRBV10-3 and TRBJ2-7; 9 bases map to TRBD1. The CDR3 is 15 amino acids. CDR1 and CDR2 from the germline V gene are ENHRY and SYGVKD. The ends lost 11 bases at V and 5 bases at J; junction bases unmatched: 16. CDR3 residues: CAARPSPGQGDEQYF. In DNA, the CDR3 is TGTGCCGCTCGCCCTAGTCCGGGACAGGGCGACGAGCAGTACTTC.

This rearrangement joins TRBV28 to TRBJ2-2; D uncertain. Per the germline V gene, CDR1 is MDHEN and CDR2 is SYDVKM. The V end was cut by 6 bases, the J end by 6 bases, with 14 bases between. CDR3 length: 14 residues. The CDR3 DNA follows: TGTGCCAGCAGACTGACACCCGCCGCCGGGGAGCTGTTTTTT. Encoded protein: CASRLTPAAGELFF.

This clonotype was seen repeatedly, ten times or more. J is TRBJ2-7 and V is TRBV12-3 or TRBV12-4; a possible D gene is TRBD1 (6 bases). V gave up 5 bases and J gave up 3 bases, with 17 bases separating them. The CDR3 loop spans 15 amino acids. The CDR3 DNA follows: TGTGCCAGCAGTCCTACAGGGTCAGGTTTCTACGAGCAGTACTTC. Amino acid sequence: CASSPTGSGFYEQYF.

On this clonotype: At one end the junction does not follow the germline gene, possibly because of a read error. In DNA, the CDR3 is TGCAGCGGTGAAGAGGCACTGGGGGAGACCCAGTACTTC. Its translation is CSGEEALGETQYF. The V gene is TRBV29-1, the J gene TRBJ2-5; D gene unclear. CDR3 length equals 13 residues. Germline V gene sequence: CDR1 SQVTM, CDR2 ANQGSEA.

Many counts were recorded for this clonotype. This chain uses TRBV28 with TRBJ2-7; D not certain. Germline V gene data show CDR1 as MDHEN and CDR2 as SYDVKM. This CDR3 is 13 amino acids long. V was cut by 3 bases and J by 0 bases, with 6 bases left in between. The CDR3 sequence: CASSLVPSYEQYF. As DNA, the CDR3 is TGTGCCAGCAGTTTGGTTCCCTCCTACGAGCAGTACTTC.

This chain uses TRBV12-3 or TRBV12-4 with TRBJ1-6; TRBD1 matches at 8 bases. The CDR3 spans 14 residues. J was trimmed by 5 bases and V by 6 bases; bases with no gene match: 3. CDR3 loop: CASSGQGNNSPLHF. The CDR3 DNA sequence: TGTGCCAGCAGCGGACAGGGAAATAATTCACCCCTCCACTTT.

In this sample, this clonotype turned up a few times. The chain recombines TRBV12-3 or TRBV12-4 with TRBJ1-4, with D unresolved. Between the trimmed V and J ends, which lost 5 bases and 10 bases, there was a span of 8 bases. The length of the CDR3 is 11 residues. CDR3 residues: CASSIGPKLFF. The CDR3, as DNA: TGTGCCAGCAGTATCGGCCCAAAACTGTTTTTT.

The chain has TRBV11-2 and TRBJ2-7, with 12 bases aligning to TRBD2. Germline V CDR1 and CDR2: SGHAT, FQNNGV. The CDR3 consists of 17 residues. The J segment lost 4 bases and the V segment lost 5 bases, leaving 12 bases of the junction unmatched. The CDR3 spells CASSPKTTSGSSYEQYF. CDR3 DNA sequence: TGTGCCAGCAGCCCCAAAACGACTAGCGGGAGTTCTTACGAGCAGTACTTC.

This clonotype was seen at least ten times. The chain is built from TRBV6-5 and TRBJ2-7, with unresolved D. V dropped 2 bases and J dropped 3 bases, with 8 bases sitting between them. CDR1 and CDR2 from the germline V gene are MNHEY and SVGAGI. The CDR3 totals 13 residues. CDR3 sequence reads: CASSYGHLYEQYF. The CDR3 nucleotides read TGTGCCAGCAGTTACGGGCACCTCTACGAGCAGTACTTC.

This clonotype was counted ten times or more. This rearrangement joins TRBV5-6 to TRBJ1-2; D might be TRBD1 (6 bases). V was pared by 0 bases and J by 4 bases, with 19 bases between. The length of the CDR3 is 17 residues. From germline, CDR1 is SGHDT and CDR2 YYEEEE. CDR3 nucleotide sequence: TGTGCCAGCAGCTTGGCCGGGGGGGCCCGGTCGGGCTATGGCTACACCTTC. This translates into CASSLAGGARSGYGYTF.

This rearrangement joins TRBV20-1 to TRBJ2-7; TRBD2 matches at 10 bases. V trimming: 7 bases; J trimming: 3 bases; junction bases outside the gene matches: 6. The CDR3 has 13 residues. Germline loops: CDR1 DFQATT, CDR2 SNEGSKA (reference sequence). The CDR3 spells CSVLRLAGYEQYF. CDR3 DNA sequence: TGCAGTGTTCTACGACTAGCGGGCTACGAGCAGTACTTC.

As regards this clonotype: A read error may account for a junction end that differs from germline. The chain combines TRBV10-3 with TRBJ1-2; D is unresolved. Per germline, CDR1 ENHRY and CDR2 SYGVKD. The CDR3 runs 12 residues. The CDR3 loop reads CAISEGGSRPKF. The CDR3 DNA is TGTGCCATCAGTGAGGGCGGCTCCAGACCCAAGTTC.

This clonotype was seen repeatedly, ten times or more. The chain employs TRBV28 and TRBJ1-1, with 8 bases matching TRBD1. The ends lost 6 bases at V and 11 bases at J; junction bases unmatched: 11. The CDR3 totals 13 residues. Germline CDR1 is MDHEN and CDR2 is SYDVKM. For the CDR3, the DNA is TGTGCCAGCAGATACCACGGACAGGGTGGCGCTTTCTTT. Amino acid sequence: CASRYHGQGGAFF.

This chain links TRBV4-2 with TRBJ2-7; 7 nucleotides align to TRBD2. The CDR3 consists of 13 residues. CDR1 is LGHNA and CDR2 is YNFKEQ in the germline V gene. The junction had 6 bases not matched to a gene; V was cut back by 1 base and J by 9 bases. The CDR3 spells CASSQGGSGGQYF. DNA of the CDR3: TGTGCCAGCAGCCAAGGTGGCTCGGGGGGGCAGTACTTC.

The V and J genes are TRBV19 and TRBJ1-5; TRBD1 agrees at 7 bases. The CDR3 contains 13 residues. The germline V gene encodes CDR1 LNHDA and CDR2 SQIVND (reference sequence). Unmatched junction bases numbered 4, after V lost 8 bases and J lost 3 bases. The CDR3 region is CASSTGFNQPQHF. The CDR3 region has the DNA TGTGCCAGTTCGACAGGGTTCAATCAGCCCCAGCATTTT.

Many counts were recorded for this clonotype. CDR3 sequence: CASSRGGTRPRNEQFF. The CDR3 nucleotides are TGTGCCAGCAGCCGTGGCGGGACCCGTCCCCGCAATGAGCAGTTCTTC. The chain carries TRBV11-2 and TRBJ2-1; a weak D match, TRBD2 (6 bases). The germline V and J ends were trimmed by 5 bases and 6 bases, with 20 bases remaining between them. Germline CDR1 reads SGHAT; CDR2 reads FQNNGV. The length of the CDR3 is 16 residues.

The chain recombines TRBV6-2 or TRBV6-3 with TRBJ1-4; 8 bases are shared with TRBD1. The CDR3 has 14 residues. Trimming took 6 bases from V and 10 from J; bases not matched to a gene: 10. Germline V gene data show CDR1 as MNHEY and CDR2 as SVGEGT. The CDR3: CASRGDRNSGKLFF. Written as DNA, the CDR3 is TGTGCCAGCAGGGGGGACAGGAATTCCGGAAAACTGTTTTTT.

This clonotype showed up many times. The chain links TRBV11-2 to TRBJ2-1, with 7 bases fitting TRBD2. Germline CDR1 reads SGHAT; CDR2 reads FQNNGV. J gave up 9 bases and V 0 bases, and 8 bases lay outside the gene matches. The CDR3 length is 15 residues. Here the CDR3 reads CASSLDRGGAIEQFF. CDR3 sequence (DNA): TGTGCCAGCAGCTTAGATCGGGGAGGGGCAATTGAGCAGTTCTTC. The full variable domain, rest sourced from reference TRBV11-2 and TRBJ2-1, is EAGVAQSPRYKIIEKRQSVAFWCNPISGHATLYWYQQILGQGPKLLIQFQNNGVVDDSQLPKDRFSAERLKGVDSTLKIQPAKLEDSAVYLCASSLDRGGAIEQFFGPGTRLTVL.

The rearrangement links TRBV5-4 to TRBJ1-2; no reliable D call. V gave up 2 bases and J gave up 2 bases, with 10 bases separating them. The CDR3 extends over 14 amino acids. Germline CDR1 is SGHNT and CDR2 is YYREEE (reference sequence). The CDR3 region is CASSFLLGNYGYTF. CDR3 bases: TGTGCCAGCAGCTTTTTACTGGGGAACTATGGCTACACCTTC.

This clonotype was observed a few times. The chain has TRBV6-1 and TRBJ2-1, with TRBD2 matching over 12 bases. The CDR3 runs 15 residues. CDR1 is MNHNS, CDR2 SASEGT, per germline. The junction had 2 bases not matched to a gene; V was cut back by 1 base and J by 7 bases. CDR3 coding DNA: TGTGCCAGCAGTGAAGGGACTAGCGGGGAGAATGAGCAGTTCTTC. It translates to CASSEGTSGENEQFF.

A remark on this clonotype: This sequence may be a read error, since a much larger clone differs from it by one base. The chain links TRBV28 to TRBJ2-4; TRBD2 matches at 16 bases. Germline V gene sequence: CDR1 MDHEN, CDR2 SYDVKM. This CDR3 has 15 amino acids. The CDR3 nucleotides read TGTGCCAGCATCGAGGGAGCCGGGACTAGCGGGAGGGAGTCCTTC. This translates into CASIEGAGTSGRESF.

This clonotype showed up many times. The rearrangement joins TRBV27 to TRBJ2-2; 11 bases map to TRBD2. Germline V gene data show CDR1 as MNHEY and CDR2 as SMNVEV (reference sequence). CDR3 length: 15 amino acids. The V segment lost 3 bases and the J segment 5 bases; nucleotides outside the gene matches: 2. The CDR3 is CASSLGTSGTGELFF. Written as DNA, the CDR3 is TGTGCCAGCAGTTTGGGGACTAGCGGAACCGGGGAGCTGTTTTTT.